A single sample gave rise to the 3 T cell receptor beta chains below, sequenced in a study of memory CD4+ T cells and cytomegalovirus serostatus. TCRdb's copy holds only in-frame clones and misses some; the assay was immunoSEQ multiplex PCR. This sample has more than 35,000 clones; 78% occur once, and the top ten carry approximately 0.78%. Single viable CD3+CD4+CD8-CD45RO+ cells were sorted as the memory CD4+ T cells. Sequenced: memory CD4+ T cells from blood. The receptor set was obtained from an adult in good health and CMV-seronegative.

V and J are TRBV19 and TRBJ2-2; D not resolved. The CDR3 covers 12 residues. Trimming took off 6 bases at V and 7 bases at J, with 9 bases between the two ends. In germline, CDR1 is LNHDA, CDR2 SQIVND (reference sequence). This CDR3 reads CASSSNSGELFF. The CDR3 DNA is TGTGCCAGTAGCTCGAATAGCGGGGAGCTGTTTTTT.

The chain combines TRBV4-1 with TRBJ2-1, with D tentatively TRBD2 (5 bases). Germline V gives CDR1 MGHRA, CDR2 YSYEKL. The V and J ends lost 1 base and 2 bases respectively, with 12 bases between them. The CDR3 length is 16 residues. CDR3 sequence reads: CASSQVGVRAYNEQFF. Here the CDR3 DNA reads TGCGCCAGCAGCCAAGTCGGGGTTAGGGCCTACAATGAGCAGTTCTTC.

This CDR3 reads CASSPFWTGDEKLFF. The CDR3 nucleotides are TGTGCCAGCAGCCCCTTCTGGACAGGGGATGAAAAACTGTTTTTT. The gene calls are TRBV27 and TRBJ1-4; TRBD1 aligns across 9 bases. Trimming cost V 6 bases and J 6 bases; bases outside gene matches: 8. The CDR3 has 15 amino acids. Germline values: CDR1 MNHEY, CDR2 SMNVEV (reference sequence).